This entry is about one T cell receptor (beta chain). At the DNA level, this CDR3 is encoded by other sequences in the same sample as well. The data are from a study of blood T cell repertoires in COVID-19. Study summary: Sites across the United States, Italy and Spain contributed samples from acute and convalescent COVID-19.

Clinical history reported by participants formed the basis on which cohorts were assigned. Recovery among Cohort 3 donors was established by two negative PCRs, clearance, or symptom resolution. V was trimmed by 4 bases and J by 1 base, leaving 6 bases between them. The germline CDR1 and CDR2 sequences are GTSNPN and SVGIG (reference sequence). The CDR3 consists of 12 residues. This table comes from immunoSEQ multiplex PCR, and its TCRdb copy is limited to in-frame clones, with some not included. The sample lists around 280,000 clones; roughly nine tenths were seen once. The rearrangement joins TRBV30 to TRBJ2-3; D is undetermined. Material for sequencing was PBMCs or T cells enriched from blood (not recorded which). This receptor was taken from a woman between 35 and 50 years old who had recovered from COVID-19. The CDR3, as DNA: TGTGCCTGGACCTCGGGCACAGATACGCAGTATTTT. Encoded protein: CAWTSGTDTQYF.